These T cell receptor beta chains were read from a single sample in a study of cytomegalovirus exposure and HLA in healthy donors. The method was immunoSEQ multiplex PCR; TCRdb's version includes in-frame clones alone and lacks a portion of them. The sample holds 200,000 or so clones. Sequencing was performed on PBMCs. These receptors all come from a boy between 10 and 17 years old in good health and CMV-seronegative. CDR3s include the opening cysteine and the closing phenylalanine or tryptophan. Each record gives: J gene, V gene, D gene, CDR3 DNA, CDR3 protein. The D gene is left open where the match is weak.

TRBJ1-1,TRBV6-1,-,TGTGCCAGCAGTCCCGGGACACCGAACACTGAAGCTTTCTTT,CASSPGTPNTEAFF
TRBJ2-4,TRBV4-3,-,TGCGCCAGCAGCCAAGACCCAGGGTCCAAAAACATTCAGTACTTC,CASSQDPGSKNIQYF
TRBJ1-1,TRBV30,-,TGTGCCTGGTCCCCGGGGAGGACTGAAGCTTTCTTT,CAWSPGRTEAFF
TRBJ2-7,TRBV5-1,TRBD1,TGCGCCAGCAGCCCCAGTGGGACAGGCAACTACGAGCAGTACTTC,CASSPSGTGNYEQYF
TRBJ1-1,TRBV28,TRBD1,TGTGCCAGCAGTTTTCTCCGACAGGGGGTATCGGGCACTGAAGCTTTCTTT,CASSFLRQGVSGTEAFF
TRBJ2-7,TRBV6-5,-,TGTGCCAGCAGTGAAATTTGGGGGCTCGGGGAGCAGTACTTC,CASSEIWGLGEQYF
TRBJ2-6,TRBV7-9,-,TGTGCCAGCAGCTTCTCATCGGGATCTGGGGCCAACGTCCTGACTTTC,CASSFSSGSGANVLTF
TRBJ2-1,TRBV4-2,TRBD1,TGTGCCAGCAGAAAAGAGACAGGGATCTCCTACAATGAGCAGTTCTTC,CASRKETGISYNEQFF
TRBJ2-3,TRBV7-9,-,TGTGCCAGCAGCTTACAAGGACTCCAGTATTTT,CASSLQGLQYF
TRBJ2-7,TRBV5-1,TRBD2,TGCGCCAGCAGCTTGGACGGGACTAGCATCCTCGAGCAGTACTTC,CASSLDGTSILEQYF
TRBJ2-7,TRBV6-5,TRBD2,TGTGCCAGCAGTTGGGCGGGGGGGATAACCTACGAGCAGTACTTC,CASSWAGGITYEQYF
TRBJ2-5,TRBV18,-,TGTGCCAGCTCATCTTCAGGGGTACAAGAGACCCAGTACTTC,CASSSSGVQETQYF
TRBJ1-2,TRBV4-1,-,TGCGCCAGCAGCCAAGGGCGGTTAGCTAACTATGGCTACACCTTC,CASSQGRLANYGYTF
TRBJ2-7,TRBV11-2,-,TGTGCCAGCAGCTTAGCCGTCGGCGAGCAGTACTTC,CASSLAVGEQYF
TRBJ2-2,TRBV30,-,TGTGCCTCACTTAGGGGAAACACCGGGGAGCTGTTTTTT,CASLRGNTGELFF
TRBJ1-2,TRBV29-1,-,TGCAGCGTTCCGACAGGCACGAGGGGCTACACCTTC,CSVPTGTRGYTF
TRBJ1-1,TRBV7-9,-,TGTGCCAGCAGGGGGGGAACAGCGAACACTGAAGCTTTCTTT,CASRGGTANTEAFF
TRBJ1-3,TRBV5-5,-,TGTGCCAGCAGCCCCAGGGGCATCTCTGGAAACACCATATATTTT,CASSPRGISGNTIYF
TRBJ2-7,TRBV4-3,TRBD1,TGCGCCAGCAGCCAACCGGGACAGGGGATCGGCGAGCAGTACTTC,CASSQPGQGIGEQYF
TRBJ2-3,TRBV11-2,TRBD1,TGTGCCAGCAGCTTAGGGGGACAGGGGGATACGCAGTATTTT,CASSLGGQGDTQYF
TRBJ1-2,TRBV28,TRBD1,TGTGCCAGCAGTCCAGGGGGCAACTATGGCTACACCTTC,CASSPGGNYGYTF
TRBJ2-7,TRBV5-1,TRBD1,TGCGCCAGCAGCTTGGCAACCGGGACAGGGGAATACGAGCAGTACTTC,CASSLATGTGEYEQYF
TRBJ2-5,TRBV11-2,-,TGTGCCAGCAGCCGCACAGTCCAAGAGACCCAGTACTTC,CASSRTVQETQYF
TRBJ1-4,TRBV15,-,TGTGCCACCAGCAGAGAGGGGCGGGGGGCAACTAATGAAAAACTGTTTTTT,CATSREGRGATNEKLFF